Following are 26 T cell receptor beta chains from one sample sequenced in a study of early T cells in non-severe SARS-CoV-2 infection. TCRdb used MiXCR to reprocess the 5' RACE reads, holding one entry per CDR3 protein. This table has 50,000 to 60,000 distinct CDR3 sequences, roughly 11% appearing once. What was sequenced was whole blood. These receptors were collected from an adult who was a healthcare worker with PCR-confirmed SARS-CoV-2 infection or an uninfected control (not recorded which).

This clonotype was counted between two and nine times. The chain joins TRBV6-2 or TRBV6-3 to TRBJ1-2; perhaps TRBD1 as D (5 bases). This CDR3 contains 13 residues. V lost 6 bases, J lost 6 bases, and 14 bases lay in between. CDR1 and CDR2 (germline): MNHEY, SVGEGT. The DNA for the CDR3 is TGTGCCAGCAGGGGCTTACCGGGGGATGGCTACACCTTC. Residues: CASRGLPGDGYTF.

J is TRBJ2-4 and V is TRBV5-4; 9 bases fit TRBD1. The CDR3 is 15 residues long. CDR1 and CDR2 (germline): SGHNT, YYREEE (reference sequence). With 4 bases clipped from V and 9 bases from J, the junction kept 11 bases outside the gene matches. The CDR3 is CASSPYGTGNSIQYF. The DNA for the CDR3 is TGTGCCAGCAGCCCGTACGGGACAGGGAACAGCATTCAGTACTTC.

The chain employs TRBV20-1 and TRBJ2-1; D call uncertain. The CDR3 spans 16 residues. Germline V CDR1 and CDR2: DFQATT, SNEGSKA (reference sequence). The V end lost 0 bases, the J end lost 0 bases, and 12 bases lay between the germline ends. The CDR3 bases are TGCAGTGCTAGAGATAGACGGCGGTCCTCCTACAATGAGCAGTTCTTC. Residues: CSARDRRRSSYNEQFF.

The chain joins TRBV12-3 or TRBV12-4 to TRBJ1-2; TRBD1 might be the D (6 bases). The V end was cut by 6 bases, the J end by 0 bases, with 11 bases between. The CDR3 totals 14 residues. The CDR3 loop is CASSRQVANYGYTF. The CDR3 coding sequence is TGTGCCAGCAGCCGACAGGTAGCTAACTATGGCTACACCTTC.

This clonotype appeared many times. This chain uses TRBV12-3 or TRBV12-4 with TRBJ1-5; no clear D gene. V was pared by 7 bases and J by 5 bases, with 9 bases between. The CDR3 is 12 residues long. The CDR3 region is CASTFRDQPQHF. CDR3 nucleotide sequence: TGTGCCAGCACCTTCCGGGATCAGCCCCAGCATTTT.

The V call is TRBV20-1, the J call TRBJ1-2, with a tentative D call TRBD1 (6 bases). The CDR3 length is 13 residues. CDR1 DFQATT and CDR2 SNEGSKA come from the germline V gene (reference sequence). V was pared by 2 bases and J by 4 bases, with 11 bases between. CDR3 sequence: CSARKRTVYGYTF. The CDR3 DNA follows: TGCAGTGCTAGAAAGAGGACAGTCTATGGCTACACCTTC.

The sample holds many counts of this clonotype. V gene TRBV11-1 combines with J gene TRBJ2-7; D unclear. Looked up from germline, CDR1 is SGHAT and CDR2 is FQDESV (reference sequence). The CDR3 is 15 residues long. The V end lost 4 bases, the J end lost 0 bases, and 13 bases lay between the germline ends. The CDR3 here is CASSSWSESSYEQYF. The CDR3 nucleotides are TGTGCCAGCAGCTCGTGGTCCGAATCCTCCTACGAGCAGTACTTC.

This clonotype was detected ten times or more. The rearrangement joins TRBV4-1 to TRBJ2-5; D possibly corresponds to TRBD1 (5 bases). The V and J ends lost 0 bases and 5 bases respectively, with 10 bases between them. CDR1 is MGHRA and CDR2 is YSYEKL in the germline V gene. The CDR3 consists of 14 residues. CDR3 in DNA: TGCGCCAGCAGCCAAGATGACAGTCCGGAGACCCAGTACTTC. This encodes CASSQDDSPETQYF.

This clonotype showed up many times. This chain uses TRBV28 with TRBJ2-1; a weak D match, TRBD2 (5 bases). The germline gives CDR1 MDHEN, CDR2 SYDVKM. CDR3 length: 14 amino acids. V dropped 6 bases and J dropped 1 base, with 10 bases sitting between them. Here the CDR3 DNA reads TGTGCCAGCAGCCCTCCGGGGTCCTACAATGAGCAGTTCTTC. Residues: CASSPPGSYNEQFF. The full variable domain, rest sourced from reference TRBV28 and TRBJ2-1, is DVKVTQSSRYLVKRTGEKVFLECVQDMDHENMFWYRQDPGLGLRLIYFSYDVKMKEKGDIPEGYSVSREKKERFSLILESASTNQTSMYLCASSPPGSYNEQFFGPGTRLTVL.

V gene TRBV19 combines with J gene TRBJ1-5; no firm D call. The CDR3 runs to 12 residues. The V end was cut by 4 bases, the J end by 4 bases, with 5 bases between. Germline V gene data show CDR1 as LNHDA and CDR2 as SQIVND (reference sequence). CDR3 sequence: CASSNQNQPQHF. CDR3 nucleotide sequence: TGTGCCAGTAGTAACCAGAATCAGCCCCAGCATTTT.

The V gene is TRBV7-9, the J gene TRBJ2-1; 9 nucleotides align to TRBD1. J gave up 9 bases and V 5 bases, and 5 bases lay outside the gene matches. The germline gives CDR1 SEHNR, CDR2 FQNEAQ (reference sequence). The CDR3 sequence is 13 residues long. The CDR3 loop reads CASSPETGGEQFF. The CDR3 coding sequence is TGTGCCAGCAGCCCCGAGACAGGGGGTGAGCAGTTCTTC.

This clonotype was observed a handful of times. The chain carries TRBV11-3 and TRBJ2-2, with 9 bases identical to TRBD1. This CDR3 comprises 15 residues. CDR1 is SGHNT and CDR2 is YENEEA in the germline V gene. Unmatched junction bases numbered 7, after V lost 2 bases and J lost 9 bases. The CDR3: CASSLFRQGERELFF. CDR3 DNA sequence: TGTGCCAGCAGCTTATTTCGACAGGGGGAGCGGGAGCTGTTTTTT.

A few counts support this clonotype. The gene calls are TRBV2 and TRBJ1-2; TRBD1 aligns across 9 bases. Germline V gene sequence: CDR1 SNHLY, CDR2 FYNNEI. With 5 bases clipped from V and 4 bases from J, the junction kept 5 bases outside the gene matches. This CDR3 contains 14 residues. CDR3 sequence reads: CASSQQGAFYGYTF. For the CDR3, the DNA is TGTGCCAGCAGTCAACAGGGGGCCTTCTATGGCTACACCTTC.

This clonotype was seen a few times. This chain links TRBV7-9 with TRBJ2-5; D is unclear. With 3 bases removed from V and 4 bases from J, the gap between germline ends came to 9 bases. Germline values: CDR1 SEHNR, CDR2 FQNEAQ (reference sequence). This CDR3 spans 13 amino acids. CDR3 sequence reads: CASSLVQPETQYF. The CDR3 DNA sequence: TGTGCCAGCAGCTTGGTACAGCCAGAGACCCAGTACTTC. Full variable domain (remainder filled in from reference TRBV7-9 and TRBJ2-5): DTGVSQNPRHKITKRGQNVTFRCDPISEHNRLYWYRQTLGQGPEFLTYFQNEAQLEKSRLLSDRFSAERPKGSFSTLEIQRTEQGDSAMYLCASSLVQPETQYFGPGTRLLVL.

This clonotype was picked up many times. The chain combines TRBV11-2 with TRBJ2-2; 9 bases align to TRBD2. V shed 1 base, J shed 6 bases, and the junction held 3 bases outside the gene matches. The CDR3 loop spans 15 amino acids. Germline-derived CDR1 and CDR2 are SGHAT and FQNNGV. Here the CDR3 reads CASSLGGGRAGELFF. The CDR3 DNA reads as TGTGCCAGCAGCTTAGGAGGCGGGAGGGCCGGGGAGCTGTTTTTT.

Many counts were recorded for this clonotype. The J gene is TRBJ2-6, the V gene TRBV7-2; D remains unclear. Between the trimmed V and J ends, which lost 0 bases and 0 bases, there was a span of 6 bases. Germline lookup yields CDR1 SGHTA and CDR2 FQGNSA. The CDR3 is 16 residues long. The CDR3 DNA reads TGTGCCAGCAGCTTAGCTTACAGCTCTGGGGCCAACGTCCTGACTTTC. Its protein product is CASSLAYSSGANVLTF. The variable domain in full, with the rest retrieved from reference TRBV7-2 and TRBJ2-6, is GAGVSQSPSNKVTEKGKDVELRCDPISGHTALYWYRQSLGQGLEFLIYFQGNSAPDKSGLPSDRFSAERTGGSVSTLTIQRTQQEDSAVYLCASSLAYSSGANVLTFGAGSRLTVL.

This clonotype occurred many times. This chain links TRBV28 with TRBJ1-6; D is uncertain. Germline V CDR1 and CDR2: MDHEN, SYDVKM. V lost 5 bases and J lost 10, with 12 bases in between. This CDR3 region has 13 residues. The CDR3: CASSGVSKSPLHF. For the CDR3, the DNA is TGTGCCAGCAGTGGGGTTTCGAAATCACCCCTCCACTTT.

J is TRBJ1-5 and V is TRBV5-4; 7 positions agree with TRBD1. V shed 0 bases, J shed 1 base, and the junction held 1 base outside the gene matches. In germline, CDR1 is SGHNT, CDR2 YYREEE (reference sequence). The CDR3 loop spans 15 amino acids. CDR3 sequence reads: CASSLDRGSNQPQHF. In nucleotides, the CDR3 is TGTGCCAGCAGCTTGGACAGGGGCAGCAATCAGCCCCAGCATTTT.

V and J are TRBV12-3 or TRBV12-4 and TRBJ2-2; TRBD2 might be the D (5 bases). Trimming left V 3 bases short and J 8 bases short, with 10 bases between. CDR3 size: 13 residues. The CDR3 here is CASSFEGSGELFF. DNA for the CDR3: TGTGCCAGCAGTTTTGAGGGTTCGGGGGAGCTGTTTTTT.

A few counts support this clonotype. V gene TRBV6-2 or TRBV6-3 combines with J gene TRBJ1-5; 10 bases match TRBD1. The CDR3 is made up of 15 amino acids. Germline CDR1 MNHEY, CDR2 SVGEGT. V dropped 6 bases and J dropped 1; count of bases not matched to a gene: 3. CDR3: CASSLGQGSNQPQHF. CDR3 coding DNA: TGTGCCAGCAGCTTGGGACAGGGGAGCAATCAGCCCCAGCATTTT.

The V call is TRBV20-1, the J call TRBJ2-1, with D unresolved. The germline V and J ends were trimmed by 5 bases and 0 bases, with 11 bases remaining between them. Germline values: CDR1 DFQATT, CDR2 SNEGSKA (reference sequence). This CDR3 comprises 14 residues. The CDR3 loop is CSAGDAPSYNEQFF. CDR3 DNA: TGCAGTGCTGGGGATGCTCCCTCCTACAATGAGCAGTTCTTC.

This clonotype was observed many times. The chain has TRBV20-1 and TRBJ1-1, with a weak D call TRBD1 (5 bases). Between the trimmed V and J ends, which lost 2 bases and 4 bases, there was a span of 11 bases. This CDR3 is 13 amino acids long. Germline CDR1 DFQATT, CDR2 SNEGSKA (reference sequence). The CDR3 nucleotides are TGCAGTGCTAGATTTCCGGGGGTCACTGAAGCTTTCTTT. It is translated as CSARFPGVTEAFF.

This clonotype was recorded at least ten times. The chain employs TRBV7-9 and TRBJ2-7; 8 bases are shared with TRBD1. This CDR3 has 13 amino acids. Germline V CDR1 and CDR2: SEHNR, FQNEAQ (reference sequence). The V gene end was trimmed by 2 bases and the J gene end by 6 bases; junction bases not matched to a gene: 3. The DNA of the CDR3 is TGTGCCAGCAGCTTATCGACAGGGGTCGAGCAGTACTTC. Translation: CASSLSTGVEQYF.

This clonotype showed up many times. V gene TRBV4-1 combines with J gene TRBJ2-3; 12 bases line up with TRBD2. This CDR3 spans 16 amino acids. Germline CDR1 is MGHRA and CDR2 is YSYEKL. V shed 3 bases and J 3 bases; nucleotides not matched to a gene: 4. The DNA of the CDR3 is TGCGCCAGCAGCCAGCCGGGACTAGCGGGTACAGATACGCAGTATTTT. Encoded protein: CASSQPGLAGTDTQYF.

This clonotype was observed many times. J is TRBJ1-1 and V is TRBV10-3; D perhaps matches TRBD1 (6 bases). Germline V gene sequence: CDR1 ENHRY, CDR2 SYGVKD. This CDR3 spans 13 amino acids. Deletions cut 11 bases from V and 4 bases from J, with 17 bases between. The CDR3 DNA sequence: TGTGCCGCTCTGGGACATCCGGCCACTGAAGCTTTCTTT. Its translation: CAALGHPATEAFF.

This clonotype occurred many times. The gene calls are TRBV7-9 and TRBJ1-2; 8 nucleotides line up with TRBD1. Germline CDR1 and CDR2: SEHNR and FQNEAQ (reference sequence). V dropped 5 bases and J dropped 6; count of bases not matched to a gene: 8. This CDR3 has 14 amino acids. CDR3 amino acids: CASSLNTGGDGYTF. Here the CDR3 DNA reads TGTGCCAGCAGCCTAAATACAGGGGGAGATGGCTACACCTTC.